Each of the 19 T cell receptor beta chains below was sequenced from the same sample in a study of graft-versus-host responses after intestinal transplantation. The table came from immunoSEQ multiplex PCR; TCRdb's copy has only in-frame clones and leaves some out. The repertoire consists of more than 95,000 clones, with approximately 84% occurring once and the leading ten covering approximately 0.97%. Their specific antigens are unknown. This material consisted of unstimulated CD4+ T cells sorted from spleen or lymph node cells, taken before intestinal transplant. The source is a human donor who received an intestinal transplant.

This clone was counted a single time. V is TRBV19 and J is TRBJ2-1; 10 bases line up with TRBD2. Germline assignment: CDR1 LNHDA and CDR2 SQIVND (reference sequence). The CDR3 has 15 residues. V lost 4 bases, J lost 5 bases, and 5 bases stayed unmatched. The CDR3 region has the DNA TGTGCCAGTAGTACCCTAGCGGGAGCCGACAATGAGCAGTTCTTC. This translates into CASSTLAGADNEQFF.

This clone appeared a single time. This sequence joins TRBV6-1 and TRBJ2-1; TRBD2 matches 14 bases. With V trimmed by 4 bases and J by 10 bases, 12 bases remained unmatched. This CDR3 spans 17 amino acids. Germline lookup yields CDR1 MNHNS and CDR2 SASEGT. The CDR3 sequence is CASSVFGTSGSGGEQFF. DNA of the CDR3: TGTGCCAGCAGTGTCTTTGGGACTAGCGGGAGTGGAGGGGAGCAGTTCTTC.

The chain links TRBV6-5 to TRBJ2-2; D unresolved. Germline CDR1 reads MNHEY; CDR2 reads SVGAGI. CDR3 length: 12 amino acids. With 1 base removed from V and 9 bases from J, the gap between germline ends came to 6 bases. DNA of the CDR3: TGTGCCAGCAGTTACTTTGGGCGGGAGCTGTTTTTT. Translated: CASSYFGRELFF.

The genes are TRBV5-1 and TRBJ2-6; 9 nucleotides align to TRBD1. Germline CDR1 SGHRS, CDR2 YFSETQ. The CDR3 totals 19 residues. Trimming took 4 bases from V and 0 from J; bases not matched to a gene: 11. This CDR3 is CASSTPRDRVSSGANVLTF. Written as DNA, the CDR3 is TGCGCCAGCAGCACTCCGAGGGACAGGGTTAGCTCTGGGGCCAACGTCCTGACTTTC.

The chain combines TRBV28 with TRBJ1-4; the D is unclear. Germline V gene lookup returns CDR1 MDHEN and CDR2 SYDVKM. This CDR3 has 13 amino acids. Trimming shortened V by 0 bases and J by 8 bases, and 7 bases separated the two germline ends. The CDR3 sequence is CASSLWGREKLFF. The DNA for the CDR3 is TGTGCCAGCAGTTTATGGGGTCGGGAAAAACTGTTTTTT.

V usage is TRBV5-1 and J usage is TRBJ1-5, with D tentatively TRBD1 (5 bases). Trimming took 0 bases from V and 5 from J, leaving 12 bases between them. CDR1 and CDR2 (germline): SGHRS, YFSETQ. The CDR3 loop spans 15 amino acids. The CDR3 region has the DNA TGCGCCAGCAGCTTGGGCGGGGCAAGTTATCAGCCCCAGCATTTT. It yields the protein CASSLGGASYQPQHF.

The V and J genes are TRBV28 and TRBJ2-3; TRBD2 matches at 8 bases. Germline V lookup: CDR1 MDHEN, CDR2 SYDVKM. V shed 3 bases, J shed 7 bases, and the junction held 9 bases outside the gene matches. This CDR3 region has 15 residues. The CDR3 bases are TGTGCCAGCAGTTTGTCTCGGGAGGGCCTAAATACGCAGTATTTT. This codes for CASSLSREGLNTQYF.

The chain recombines TRBV11-2 with TRBJ2-7; D is perhaps TRBD2 (5 bases). CDR1 SGHAT and CDR2 FQNNGV come from the germline V gene. The V gene lost 5 bases and the J gene lost 2 bases, with 7 bases spanning the gap. The CDR3 has 12 residues. In DNA form, the CDR3 reads TGTGCCAGCAGCCCCGGGGCCTACGAGCAGTACTTC. This translates into CASSPGAYEQYF.

CDR3 sequence (DNA): TGTGCCAGCAGCCCGAACGGCTTGGGTAATGAAAAACTGTTTTTT. This encodes CASSPNGLGNEKLFF. The genes are TRBV7-9 and TRBJ1-4; no clear D gene. The CDR3 extends over 15 amino acids. Germline CDR1 and CDR2: SEHNR and FQNEAQ (reference sequence). The V gene lost 5 bases and the J gene lost 4 bases, with 14 bases spanning the gap.

The rearrangement links TRBV6-1 to TRBJ2-7; D is uncertain. This CDR3 contains 13 residues. The V gene lost 10 bases and the J gene lost 6 bases, with 19 bases spanning the gap. Germline CDR1 and CDR2: MNHNS and SASEGT. This chain's CDR3 is CATSVKVWSEQYF. As DNA, the CDR3 is TGTGCCACCTCGGTGAAGGTTTGGTCCGAGCAGTACTTC.

The rearrangement uses TRBV5-1 and TRBJ2-7, with D hard to call. V dropped 1 base and J dropped 1 base, with 15 bases sitting between them. Germline V lookup: CDR1 SGHRS, CDR2 YFSETQ. The CDR3 sequence is 16 residues long. Here the CDR3 reads CASSLPGSLGSYEQYF. CDR3 sequence (DNA): TGCGCCAGCAGCTTGCCTGGGTCCCTCGGGTCCTACGAGCAGTACTTC.

This chain connects TRBV11-2 to TRBJ2-2; the match to TRBD1 covers 8 bases. The CDR3 loop spans 17 amino acids. The trim removed 1 base at V and 1 base at J, leaving 5 bases unmatched. CDR1 and CDR2 from the germline V gene are SGHAT and FQNNGV. CDR3 coding DNA: TGTGCCAGCAGCTTAGGACAGGGGTGGTTGAACACCGGGGAGCTGTTTTTT. It translates to CASSLGQGWLNTGELFF.

This clone was counted a few times. This chain joins TRBV7-2 and TRBJ1-6; no firm D call. Germline CDR1 is SGHTA and CDR2 is FQGNSA. The CDR3 contains 14 residues. V gave up 1 base and J gave up 6 bases, with 7 bases separating them. Written as DNA, the CDR3 is TGTGCCAGCAGCTTAGTGGTTTTTAATTCACCCCTCCACTTT. It encodes CASSLVVFNSPLHF.

The chain combines TRBV6-5 with TRBJ2-2; tentatively, D is TRBD2 (5 bases). CDR1 MNHEY and CDR2 SVGAGI come from the germline V gene. The CDR3 spans 14 residues. The V gene lost 8 bases and the J gene lost 0 bases, with 10 bases spanning the gap. The CDR3 region is CASGSGTNTGELFF. In DNA, the CDR3 is TGTGCCAGCGGCTCCGGGACGAACACCGGGGAGCTGTTTTTT.

V and J are TRBV4-1 and TRBJ2-5, with D maybe TRBD1 (6 bases). V was clipped by 4 bases and J by 5 bases, with 14 bases between them. Per germline, CDR1 MGHRA and CDR2 YSYEKL. This CDR3 has 14 residues. The DNA of the CDR3 is TGCGCCAGCAGCCTTATAGGGACAAGGGAGACCCAGTACTTC. This encodes CASSLIGTRETQYF.

V gene TRBV2 combines with J gene TRBJ2-1, with TRBD2 matching 7 bases. CDR1 and CDR2 (germline): SNHLY, FYNNEI. The CDR3 runs to 11 residues. V was pared by 6 bases and J by 10 bases, with 3 bases of the junction left unmatched. The CDR3 reads CASRLAPEQFF. Here the CDR3 DNA reads TGTGCCAGCAGACTAGCGCCCGAGCAGTTCTTC.

The rearrangement joins TRBV5-1 to TRBJ1-1; D is unresolved. Germline CDR1 and CDR2: SGHRS and YFSETQ. Trimming shortened V by 4 bases and J by 1 base, and 14 bases separated the two germline ends. This CDR3 has 15 amino acids. CDR3 in amino acids: CASSGTLTANTEAFF. The CDR3 nucleotides are TGCGCCAGCAGCGGCACTCTTACAGCGAACACTGAAGCTTTCTTT.

The chain uses TRBV27 and TRBJ2-7; TRBD1 agrees at 7 bases. V dropped 8 bases and J dropped 6; count of bases not matched to a gene: 13. The CDR3 loop spans 14 amino acids. Germline CDR1 is MNHEY and CDR2 is SMNVEV (reference sequence). The DNA of the CDR3 is TGTGCCAGCGGTTCCGGGACAGCCGTTTCCGAGCAGTACTTC. Protein: CASGSGTAVSEQYF.

This clone has a single count. The chain combines TRBV7-2 with TRBJ2-7; 7 nucleotides align to TRBD1. There are 16 residues in the CDR3. The junction had 8 bases not matched to a gene; V was cut back by 3 bases and J by 0 bases. CDR1 and CDR2 (germline): SGHTA, FQGNSA. CDR3 region: CASSFLIGTVSYEQYF. DNA of the CDR3: TGTGCCAGCAGCTTTTTAATTGGGACAGTCTCCTACGAGCAGTACTTC.